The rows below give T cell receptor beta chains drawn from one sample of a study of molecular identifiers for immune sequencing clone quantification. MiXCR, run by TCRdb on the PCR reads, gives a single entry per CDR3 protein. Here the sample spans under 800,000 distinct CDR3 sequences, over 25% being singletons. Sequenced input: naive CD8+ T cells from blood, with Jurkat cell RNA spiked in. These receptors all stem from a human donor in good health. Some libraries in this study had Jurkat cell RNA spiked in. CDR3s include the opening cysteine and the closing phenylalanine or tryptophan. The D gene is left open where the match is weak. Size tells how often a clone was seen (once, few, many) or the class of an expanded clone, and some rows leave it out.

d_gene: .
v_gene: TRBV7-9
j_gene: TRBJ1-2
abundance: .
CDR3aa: CASSPRDEGYTF
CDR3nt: TGTGCCAGCAGCCCCCGGGATGAAGGCTACACCTTC

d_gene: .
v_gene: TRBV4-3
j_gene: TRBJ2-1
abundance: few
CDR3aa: CASSQSLGRYNEQFF
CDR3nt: TGCGCCAGCAGCCAATCCCTTGGACGGTACAATGAGCAGTTCTTC

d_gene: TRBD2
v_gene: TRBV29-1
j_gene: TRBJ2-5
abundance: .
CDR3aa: CSVDPSGGGETQYF
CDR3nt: TGCAGCGTTGACCCGAGCGGGGGGGGCGAGACCCAGTACTTC

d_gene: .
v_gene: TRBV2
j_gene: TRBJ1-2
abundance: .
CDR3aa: CARMSASERYGYTF
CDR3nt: TGTGCCCGCATGTCAGCTTCGGAGAGGTATGGCTACACCTTC

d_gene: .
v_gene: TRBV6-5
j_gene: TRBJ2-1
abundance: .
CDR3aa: CPSSYTVSRNEQFF
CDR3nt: TGTCCCAGCAGTTACACGGTTTCGCGGAATGAGCAGTTCTTC

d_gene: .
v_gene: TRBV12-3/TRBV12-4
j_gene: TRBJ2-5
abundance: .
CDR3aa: CASSLIGDYQETQYF
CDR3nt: TGTGCCAGCAGTTTAATCGGGGACTACCAAGAGACCCAGTACTTC

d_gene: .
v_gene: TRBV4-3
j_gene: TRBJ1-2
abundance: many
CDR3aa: CASSQEYVANYGYTF
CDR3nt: TGCGCCAGCAGCCAAGAATACGTCGCTAACTATGGCTACACCTTC

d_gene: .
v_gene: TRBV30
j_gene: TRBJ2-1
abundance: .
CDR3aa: CAWSRQGGYNEQFF
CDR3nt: TGTGCCTGGAGTAGACAGGGAGGATACAATGAGCAGTTCTTC

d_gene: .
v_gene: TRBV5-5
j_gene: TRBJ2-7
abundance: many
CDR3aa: CASSLYRDRNEEQYF
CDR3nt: TGTGCCAGCAGCTTATACCGGGACCGGAACGAGGAGCAGTACTTC

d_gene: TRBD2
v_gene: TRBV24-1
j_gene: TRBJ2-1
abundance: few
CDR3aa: CATSESAGVTYNEQFF
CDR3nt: TGTGCCACCAGTGAGTCAGCGGGAGTCACCTACAATGAGCAGTTCTTC

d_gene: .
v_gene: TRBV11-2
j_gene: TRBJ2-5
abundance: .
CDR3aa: CASSFSGETQYF
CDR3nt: TGTGCCAGCAGCTTTTCGGGGGAGACCCAGTACTTC

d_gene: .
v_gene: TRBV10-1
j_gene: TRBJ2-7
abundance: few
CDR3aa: CASSVVWLTRLYEQYF
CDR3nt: TGCGCCAGCAGTGTGGTGTGGTTGACTAGACTCTACGAGCAGTACTTC

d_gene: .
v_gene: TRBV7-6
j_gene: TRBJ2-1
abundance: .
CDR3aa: CVSSLREAGSSYNVQFF
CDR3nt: TGTGTCAGCAGCTTGAGGGAGGCGGGGAGCTCCTACAATGTGCAGTTCTTC

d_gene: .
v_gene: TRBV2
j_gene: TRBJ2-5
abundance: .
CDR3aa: CASSEALGTVKTQYF
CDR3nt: TGTGCCAGCAGTGAAGCGCTTGGAACGGTAAAGACCCAGTACTTC

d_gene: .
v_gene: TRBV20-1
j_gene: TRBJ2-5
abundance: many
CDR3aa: CSARELVNQETQYF
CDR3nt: TGCAGTGCTAGAGAACTAGTAAATCAAGAGACCCAGTACTTC

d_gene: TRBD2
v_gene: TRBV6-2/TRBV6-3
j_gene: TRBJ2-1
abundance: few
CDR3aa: CASSPGLAGVAYNEQFF
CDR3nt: TGTGCCAGCAGTCCCGGACTAGCGGGAGTGGCCTACAATGAGCAGTTCTTC

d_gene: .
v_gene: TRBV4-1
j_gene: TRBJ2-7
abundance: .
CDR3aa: CASSQAPTDYYEQYF
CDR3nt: TGCGCCAGCAGCCAAGCTCCAACAGACTACTACGAGCAGTACTTC

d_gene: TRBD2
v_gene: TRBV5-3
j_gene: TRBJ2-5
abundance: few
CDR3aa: CASSTKQGLAGQEPQYF
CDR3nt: TGTGCCAGCAGCACCAAGCAGGGACTAGCGGGACAAGAGCCCCAGTACTTC

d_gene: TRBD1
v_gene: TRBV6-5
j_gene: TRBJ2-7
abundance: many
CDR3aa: CASSYTQGYEQYF
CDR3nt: TGTGCCAGCAGTTACACACAGGGGTACGAGCAGTACTTC

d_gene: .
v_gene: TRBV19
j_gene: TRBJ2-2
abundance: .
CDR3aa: CASSPSDPRGTGELFF
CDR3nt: TGTGCCAGTAGTCCTTCAGACCCAAGGGGGACCGGGGAGCTGTTTTTT

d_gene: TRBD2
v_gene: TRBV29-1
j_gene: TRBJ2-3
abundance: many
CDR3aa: CSVEGQTGGSTDTQYF
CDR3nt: TGCAGCGTTGAAGGGCAGACGGGAGGTAGCACAGATACGCAGTATTTT

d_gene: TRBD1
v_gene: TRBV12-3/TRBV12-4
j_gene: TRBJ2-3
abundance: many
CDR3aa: CASGRPGQGLDTQYF
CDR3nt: TGTGCCAGCGGAAGACCGGGACAGGGGTTAGATACGCAGTATTTT

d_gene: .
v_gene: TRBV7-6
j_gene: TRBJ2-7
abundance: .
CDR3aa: CASSLVPGDEQYF
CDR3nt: TGTGCCAGCAGCTTAGTCCCCGGGGACGAGCAGTACTTC

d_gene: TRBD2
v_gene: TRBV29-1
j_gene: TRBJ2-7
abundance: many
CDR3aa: CTAREGYEQYF
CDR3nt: TGCACCGCAAGGGAGGGGTACGAGCAGTACTTC

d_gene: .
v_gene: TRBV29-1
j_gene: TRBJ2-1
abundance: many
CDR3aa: CSVEARFNEQFF
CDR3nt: TGCAGCGTTGAAGCTAGGTTCAATGAGCAGTTCTTC

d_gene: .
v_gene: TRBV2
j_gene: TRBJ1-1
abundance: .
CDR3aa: CASREAQRYKNTEAFF
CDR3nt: TGTGCCAGCAGAGAAGCTCAGAGATACAAGAACACTGAAGCTTTCTTT

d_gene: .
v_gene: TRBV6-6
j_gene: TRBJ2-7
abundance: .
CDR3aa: CASSYSGLAAYEQYF
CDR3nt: TGTGCCAGCAGTTATTCGGGGCTAGCCGCCTACGAGCAGTACTTC

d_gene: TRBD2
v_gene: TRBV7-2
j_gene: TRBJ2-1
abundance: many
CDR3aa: CASSSDGGGTYNEQFF
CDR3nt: TGTGCCAGCAGCTCGGACGGGGGGGGTACCTACAATGAGCAGTTCTTC

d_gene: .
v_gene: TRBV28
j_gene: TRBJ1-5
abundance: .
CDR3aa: CASIRDSPNQPQHF
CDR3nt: TGTGCCAGCATTCGTGACAGCCCGAATCAGCCCCAGCATTTT

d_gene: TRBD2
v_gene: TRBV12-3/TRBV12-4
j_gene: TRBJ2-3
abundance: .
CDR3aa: CASSPTGGPPDTQYF
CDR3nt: TGTGCCAGCAGTCCTACGGGGGGGCCGCCAGATACGCAGTATTTT

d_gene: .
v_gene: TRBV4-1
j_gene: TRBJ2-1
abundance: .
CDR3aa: CASSQDTVLVQFF
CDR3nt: TGCGCCAGCAGCCAAGATACAGTGCTCGTGCAGTTCTTC

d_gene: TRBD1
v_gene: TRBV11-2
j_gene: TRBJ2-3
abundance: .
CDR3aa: CASSPETGQGTDTQYF
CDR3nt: TGTGCCAGCAGCCCGGAGACAGGGCAAGGAACAGATACGCAGTATTTT

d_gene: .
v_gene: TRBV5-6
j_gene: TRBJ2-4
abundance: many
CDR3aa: CASHRNFLGKNIQYF
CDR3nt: TGTGCCAGCCACAGAAACTTTTTGGGCAAAAACATTCAGTACTTC

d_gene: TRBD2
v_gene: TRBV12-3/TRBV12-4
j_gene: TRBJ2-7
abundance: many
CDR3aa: CASSYAGGPSSYEQYF
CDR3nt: TGTGCCAGCAGTTACGCGGGGGGCCCGAGCTCCTACGAGCAGTACTTC

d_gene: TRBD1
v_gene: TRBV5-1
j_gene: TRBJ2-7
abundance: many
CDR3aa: CASSYGTALGEQYF
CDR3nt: TGCGCCAGCAGCTACGGGACAGCTCTTGGTGAGCAGTACTTC

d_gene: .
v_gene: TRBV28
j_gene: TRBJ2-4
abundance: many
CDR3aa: CASMPISAKNIQYF
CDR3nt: TGTGCCAGCATGCCAATTTCAGCCAAAAACATTCAGTACTTC

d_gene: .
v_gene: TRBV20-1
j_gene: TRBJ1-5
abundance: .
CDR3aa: CSARDRQPDQPQHF
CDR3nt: TGCAGTGCTAGAGATCGGCAGCCCGATCAGCCCCAGCATTTT

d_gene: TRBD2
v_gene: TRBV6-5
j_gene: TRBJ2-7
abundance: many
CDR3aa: CASSYTVAGYEQYF
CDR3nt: TGTGCCAGCAGTTACACAGTAGCGGGGTACGAGCAGTACTTC

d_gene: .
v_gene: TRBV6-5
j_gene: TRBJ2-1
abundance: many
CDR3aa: CASSYSSSTHNEQFF
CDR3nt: TGTGCCAGCAGTTACTCCTCTAGCACCCACAATGAGCAGTTCTTC

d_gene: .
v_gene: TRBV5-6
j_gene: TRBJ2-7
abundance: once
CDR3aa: CTSSWGKEDPTREQYF
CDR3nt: TGTACCAGCAGCTGGGGTAAGGAGGACCCTACACGGGAGCAGTACTTC

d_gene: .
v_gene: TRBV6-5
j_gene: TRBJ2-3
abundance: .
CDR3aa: CASSYNYGDPGDTQYF
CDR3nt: TGTGCCAGCAGTTACAACTACGGGGACCCGGGAGATACGCAGTATTTT

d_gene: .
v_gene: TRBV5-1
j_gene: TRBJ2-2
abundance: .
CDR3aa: CASSLLGLLANTGELFF
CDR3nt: TGCGCCAGCAGCTTATTGGGATTGCTAGCGAACACCGGGGAGCTGTTTTTT

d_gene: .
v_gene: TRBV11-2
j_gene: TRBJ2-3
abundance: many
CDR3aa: CASSFHTDTQYF
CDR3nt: TGTGCCAGCAGCTTCCATACAGATACGCAGTATTTT

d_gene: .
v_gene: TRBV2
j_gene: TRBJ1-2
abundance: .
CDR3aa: CASLPFDYGYTF
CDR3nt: TGTGCCAGCTTACCCTTTGACTATGGCTACACCTTC

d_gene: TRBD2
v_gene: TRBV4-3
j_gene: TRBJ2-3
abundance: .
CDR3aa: CASSPSTSASTDTQYF
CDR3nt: TGCGCCAGCAGCCCATCGACTAGCGCTAGCACAGATACGCAGTATTTT

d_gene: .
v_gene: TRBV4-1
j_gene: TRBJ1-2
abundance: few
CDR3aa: CASRSLNGYTF
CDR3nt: TGCGCCAGCAGAAGCCTGAATGGCTACACCTTC